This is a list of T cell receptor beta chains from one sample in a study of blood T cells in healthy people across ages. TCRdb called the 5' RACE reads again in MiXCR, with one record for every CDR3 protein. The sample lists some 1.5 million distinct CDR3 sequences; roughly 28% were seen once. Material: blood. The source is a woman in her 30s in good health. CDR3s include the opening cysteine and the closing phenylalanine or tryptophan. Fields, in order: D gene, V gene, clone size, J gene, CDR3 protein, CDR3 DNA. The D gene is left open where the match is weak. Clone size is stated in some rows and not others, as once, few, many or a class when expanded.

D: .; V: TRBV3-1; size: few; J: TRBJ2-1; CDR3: CASARTGHNEQFF; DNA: TGTGCCAGCGCTCGAACGGGGCACAATGAGCAGTTCTTC
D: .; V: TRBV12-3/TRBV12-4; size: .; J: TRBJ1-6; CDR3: CASSHRRNNSPLHF; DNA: TGTGCCAGCAGCCACAGGAGGAATAATTCACCCCTCCACTTT
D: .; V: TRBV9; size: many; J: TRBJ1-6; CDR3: CASSEGGHNSPLHF; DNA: TGTGCCAGCAGCGAAGGGGGACATAATTCACCCCTCCACTTT
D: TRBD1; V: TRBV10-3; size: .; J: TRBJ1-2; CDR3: CAISQFGDRSTYGYTF; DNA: TGTGCCATCAGCCAGTTCGGGGACAGGTCGACCTATGGCTACACCTTC
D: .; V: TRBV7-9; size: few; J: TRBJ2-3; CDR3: CASSPAPTELTDTQYF; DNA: TGTGCCAGCAGCCCAGCACCCACAGAGCTCACAGATACGCAGTATTTT
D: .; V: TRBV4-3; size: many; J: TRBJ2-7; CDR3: CASSQGGDYEQYF; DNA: TGCGCCAGCAGCCAAGGGGGGGATTACGAGCAGTACTTC
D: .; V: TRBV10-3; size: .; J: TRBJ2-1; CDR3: CAIRGTGGRGHEQFF; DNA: TGTGCCATCAGAGGGACTGGGGGGCGGGGCCATGAGCAGTTCTTC
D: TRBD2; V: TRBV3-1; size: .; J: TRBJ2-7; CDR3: CASSQGGGDSYEQYF; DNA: TGTGCCAGCAGCCAAGGGGGAGGGGACTCCTACGAGCAGTACTTC
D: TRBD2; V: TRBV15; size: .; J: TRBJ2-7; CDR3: CANTERESSRGSYEQYF; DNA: TGTGCCAACACCGAGCGGGAGTCTAGTAGGGGGTCCTACGAGCAGTACTTC
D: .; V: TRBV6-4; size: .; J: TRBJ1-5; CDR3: CASSNYEGDNQPQHF; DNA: TGTGCCAGCAGCAACTATGAAGGCGACAATCAGCCCCAGCATTTT
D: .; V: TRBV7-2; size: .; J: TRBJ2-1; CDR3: CASSWDNGEQFF; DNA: TGTGCCAGCAGCTGGGACAATGGTGAGCAGTTCTTC
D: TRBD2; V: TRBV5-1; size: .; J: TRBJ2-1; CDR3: CASSLSGGPSHEQFF; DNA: TGCGCCAGCAGCTTAAGCGGGGGGCCCTCCCATGAGCAGTTCTTC